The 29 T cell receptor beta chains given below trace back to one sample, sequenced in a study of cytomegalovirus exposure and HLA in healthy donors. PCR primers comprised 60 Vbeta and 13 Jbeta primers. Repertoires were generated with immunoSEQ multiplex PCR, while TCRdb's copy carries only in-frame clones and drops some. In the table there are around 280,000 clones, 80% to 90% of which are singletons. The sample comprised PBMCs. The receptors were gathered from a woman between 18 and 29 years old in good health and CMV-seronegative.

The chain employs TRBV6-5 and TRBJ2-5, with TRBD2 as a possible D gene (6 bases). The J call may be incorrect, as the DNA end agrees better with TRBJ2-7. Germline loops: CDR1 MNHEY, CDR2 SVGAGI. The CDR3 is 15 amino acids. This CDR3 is CASSYNPQGGYEQYF. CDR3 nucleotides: TGTGCCAGCAGTTACAACCCCCAGGGAGGTTACGAGCAGTACTTC.

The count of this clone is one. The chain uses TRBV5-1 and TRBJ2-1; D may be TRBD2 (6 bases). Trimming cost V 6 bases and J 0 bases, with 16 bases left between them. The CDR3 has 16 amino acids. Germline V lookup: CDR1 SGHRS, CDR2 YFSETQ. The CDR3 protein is CASTRGGLSSYNEQFF. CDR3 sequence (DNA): TGCGCCAGCACCCGTGGGGGGTTAAGCTCCTACAATGAGCAGTTCTTC.

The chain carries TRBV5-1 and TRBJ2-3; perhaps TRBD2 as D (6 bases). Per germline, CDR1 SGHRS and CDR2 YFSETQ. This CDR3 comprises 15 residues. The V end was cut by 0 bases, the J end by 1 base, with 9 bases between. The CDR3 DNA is TGCGCCAGCAGCTTGGAGAGCGGGCGCACAGATACGCAGTATTTT. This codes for CASSLESGRTDTQYF.

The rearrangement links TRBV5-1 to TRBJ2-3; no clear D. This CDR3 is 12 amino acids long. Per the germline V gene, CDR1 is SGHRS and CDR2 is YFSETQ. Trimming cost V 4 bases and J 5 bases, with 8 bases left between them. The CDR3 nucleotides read TGCGCCAGCAGCCCCAATCAAGATACGCAGTATTTT. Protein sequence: CASSPNQDTQYF.

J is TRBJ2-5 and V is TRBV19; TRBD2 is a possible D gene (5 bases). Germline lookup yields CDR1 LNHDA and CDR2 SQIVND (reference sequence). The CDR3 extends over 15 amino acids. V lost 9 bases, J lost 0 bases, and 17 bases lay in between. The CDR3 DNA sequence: TGTGCCAGAGGCCTAGATCCGACTAACCAAGAGACCCAGTACTTC. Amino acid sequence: CARGLDPTNQETQYF. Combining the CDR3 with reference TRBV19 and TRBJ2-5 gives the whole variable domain DGGITQSPKYLFRKEGQNVTLSCEQNLNHDAMYWYRQDPGQGLRLIYYSQIVNDFQKGDIAEGYSVSREKKESFPLTVTSAQKNPTAFYLCARGLDPTNQETQYFGPGTRLLVL.

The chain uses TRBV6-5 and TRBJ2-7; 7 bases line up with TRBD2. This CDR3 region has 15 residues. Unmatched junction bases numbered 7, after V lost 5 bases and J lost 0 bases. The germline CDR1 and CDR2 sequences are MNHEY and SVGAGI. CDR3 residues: CASSVGASGSYEQYF. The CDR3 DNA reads TGTGCCAGCAGTGTCGGGGCTAGCGGCTCCTACGAGCAGTACTTC.

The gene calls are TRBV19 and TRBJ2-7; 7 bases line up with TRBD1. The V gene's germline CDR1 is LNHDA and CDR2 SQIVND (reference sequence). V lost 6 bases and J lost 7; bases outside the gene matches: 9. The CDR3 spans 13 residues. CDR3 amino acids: CASSNLQGREQYF. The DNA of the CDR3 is TGTGCCAGTAGCAACCTACAGGGGCGGGAGCAGTACTTC.

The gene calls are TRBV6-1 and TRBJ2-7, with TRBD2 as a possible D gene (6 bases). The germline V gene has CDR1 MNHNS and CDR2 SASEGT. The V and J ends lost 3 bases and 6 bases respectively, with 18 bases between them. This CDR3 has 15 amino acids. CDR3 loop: CASSDGGRAAGEQYF. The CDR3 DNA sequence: TGTGCCAGCAGTGATGGGGGAAGGGCAGCGGGCGAGCAGTACTTC.

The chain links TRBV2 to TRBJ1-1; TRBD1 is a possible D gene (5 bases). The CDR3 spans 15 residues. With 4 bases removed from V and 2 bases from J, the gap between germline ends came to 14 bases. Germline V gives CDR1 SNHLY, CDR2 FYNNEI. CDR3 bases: TGTGCCAGCAGTGCTTCGGGGACTCCTAACACTGAAGCTTTCTTT. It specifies CASSASGTPNTEAFF.

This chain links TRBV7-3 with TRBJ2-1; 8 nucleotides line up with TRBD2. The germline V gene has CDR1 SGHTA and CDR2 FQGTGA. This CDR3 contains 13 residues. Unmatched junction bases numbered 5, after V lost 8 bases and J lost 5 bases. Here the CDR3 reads CASSGGANNEQFF. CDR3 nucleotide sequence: TGTGCCAGCTCCGGGGGGGCGAACAATGAGCAGTTCTTC.

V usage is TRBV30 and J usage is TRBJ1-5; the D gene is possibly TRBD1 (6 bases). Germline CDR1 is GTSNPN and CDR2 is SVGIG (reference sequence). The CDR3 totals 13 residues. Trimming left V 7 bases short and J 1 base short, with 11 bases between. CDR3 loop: CASGQKSNQPQHF. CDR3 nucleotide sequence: TGTGCCTCTGGACAGAAAAGCAATCAGCCCCAGCATTTT.

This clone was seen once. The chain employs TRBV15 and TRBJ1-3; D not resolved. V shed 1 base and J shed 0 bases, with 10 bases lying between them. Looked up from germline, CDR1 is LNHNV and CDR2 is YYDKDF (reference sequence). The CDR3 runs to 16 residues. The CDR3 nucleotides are TGTGCCACCAGCAGAGGAGCACTGCTCTCTGGAAACACCATATATTTT. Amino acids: CATSRGALLSGNTIYF. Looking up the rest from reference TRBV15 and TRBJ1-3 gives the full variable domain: DAMVIQNPRYQVTQFGKPVTLSCSQTLNHNVMYWYQQKSSQAPKLLFHYYDKDFNNEADTPDNFQSRRPNTSFCFLDIRSPGLGDTAMYLCATSRGALLSGNTIYFGEGSWLTVV.

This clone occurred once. The CDR3 DNA sequence: TGTGCCAGCAGGGACAGGCACCTCTACTACGAGCAGTACTTC. This codes for CASRDRHLYYEQYF. This chain uses TRBV7-2 with TRBJ2-7; 7 positions agree with TRBD1. CDR1 and CDR2 (germline): SGHTA, FQGNSA. V trimming: 6 bases; J trimming: 3 bases; junction bases outside the gene matches: 8. CDR3 length: 14 amino acids.

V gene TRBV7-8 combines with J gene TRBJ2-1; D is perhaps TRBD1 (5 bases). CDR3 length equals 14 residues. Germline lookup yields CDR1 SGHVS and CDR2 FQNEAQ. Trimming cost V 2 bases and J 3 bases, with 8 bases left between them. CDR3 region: CASSLRGSYNEQFF. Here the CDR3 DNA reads TGTGCCAGCAGCTTAAGGGGAAGCTACAATGAGCAGTTCTTC.

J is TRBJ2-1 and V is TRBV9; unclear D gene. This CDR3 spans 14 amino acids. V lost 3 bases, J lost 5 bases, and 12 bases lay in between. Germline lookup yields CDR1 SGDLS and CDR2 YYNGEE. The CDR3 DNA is TGTGCCAGCAGCGCCTCGGCACTAAACAATGAGCAGTTCTTC. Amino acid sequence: CASSASALNNEQFF.

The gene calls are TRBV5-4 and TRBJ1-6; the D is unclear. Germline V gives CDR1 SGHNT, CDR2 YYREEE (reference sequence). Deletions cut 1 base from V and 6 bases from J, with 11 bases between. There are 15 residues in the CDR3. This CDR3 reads CASSLSGQVNSPLHF. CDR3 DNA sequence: TGTGCCAGCAGCTTGAGTGGCCAGGTTAATTCACCCCTCCACTTT.

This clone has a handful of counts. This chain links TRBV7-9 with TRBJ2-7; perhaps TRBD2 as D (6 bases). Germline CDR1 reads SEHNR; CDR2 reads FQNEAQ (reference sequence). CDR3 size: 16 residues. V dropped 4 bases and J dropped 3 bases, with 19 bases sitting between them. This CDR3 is CASSSFLAGLLYEQYF. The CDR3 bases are TGTGCCAGCAGCTCCTTCTTGGCGGGGCTCCTCTACGAGCAGTACTTC.

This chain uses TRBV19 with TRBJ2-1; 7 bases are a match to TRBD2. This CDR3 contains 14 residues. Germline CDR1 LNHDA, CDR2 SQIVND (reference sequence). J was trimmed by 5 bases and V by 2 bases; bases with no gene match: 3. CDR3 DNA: TGTGCCAGTAGTATACAGAGCGGGGACAATGAGCAGTTCTTC. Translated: CASSIQSGDNEQFF.

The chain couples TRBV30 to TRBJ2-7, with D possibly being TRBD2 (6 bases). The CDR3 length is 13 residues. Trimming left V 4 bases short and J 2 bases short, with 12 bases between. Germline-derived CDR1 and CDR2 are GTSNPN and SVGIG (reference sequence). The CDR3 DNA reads TGTGCCTGGACGTCGGGCGGGGCCTACGAGCAGTACTTC. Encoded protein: CAWTSGGAYEQYF.

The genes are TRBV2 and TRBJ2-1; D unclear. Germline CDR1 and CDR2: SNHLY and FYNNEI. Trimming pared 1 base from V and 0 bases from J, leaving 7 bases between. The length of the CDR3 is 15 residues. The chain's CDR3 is CASSEERASYNEQFF. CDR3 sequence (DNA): TGTGCCAGCAGTGAAGAAAGAGCCTCCTACAATGAGCAGTTCTTC. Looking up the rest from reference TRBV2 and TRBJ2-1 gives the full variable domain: EPEVTQTPSHQVTQMGQEVILRCVPISNHLYFYWYRQILGQKVEFLVSFYNNEISEKSEIFDDQFSVERPDGSNFTLKIRSTKLEDSAMYFCASSEERASYNEQFFGPGTRLTVL.

CDR3 loop: CASSLLGGTEAFF. CDR3 DNA sequence: TGTGCCAGCAGCTTATTAGGGGGCACTGAAGCTTTCTTT. The chain links TRBV7-2 to TRBJ1-1, with TRBD1 as a possible D gene (6 bases). Germline CDR1 and CDR2: SGHTA and FQGNSA. Trimming removed 2 bases at V and 4 bases at J, with 8 bases between. The CDR3 totals 13 residues.

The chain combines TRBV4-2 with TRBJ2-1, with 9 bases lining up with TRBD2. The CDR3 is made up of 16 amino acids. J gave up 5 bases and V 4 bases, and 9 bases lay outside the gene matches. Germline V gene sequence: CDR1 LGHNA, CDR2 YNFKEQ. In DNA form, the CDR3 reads TGTGCCAGCAGCCTAACACCGGGACTAGCCCACAATGAGCAGTTCTTC. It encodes CASSLTPGLAHNEQFF.

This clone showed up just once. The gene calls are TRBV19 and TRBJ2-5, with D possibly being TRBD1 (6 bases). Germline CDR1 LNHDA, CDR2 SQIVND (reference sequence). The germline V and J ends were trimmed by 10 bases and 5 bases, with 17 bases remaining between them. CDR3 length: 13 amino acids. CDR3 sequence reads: CATSRGSGETQYF. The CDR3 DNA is TGTGCCACTTCGAGGGGGTCCGGGGAGACCCAGTACTTC.

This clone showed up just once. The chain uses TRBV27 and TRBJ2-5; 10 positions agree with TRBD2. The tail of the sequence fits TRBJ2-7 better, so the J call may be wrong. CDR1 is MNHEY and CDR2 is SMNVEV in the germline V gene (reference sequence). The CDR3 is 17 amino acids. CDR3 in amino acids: CASSLSPSGGQSYEQYF. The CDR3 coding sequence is TGTGCCAGCAGTTTATCGCCTAGCGGGGGCCAATCCTACGAGCAGTACTTC.

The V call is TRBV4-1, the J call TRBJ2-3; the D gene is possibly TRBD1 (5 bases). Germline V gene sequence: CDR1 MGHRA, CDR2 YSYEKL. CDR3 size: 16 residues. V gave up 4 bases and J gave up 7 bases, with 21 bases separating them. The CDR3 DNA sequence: TGCGCCAGCAGCCCCCGCGAGACAGTGATTAGAAATACGCAGTATTTT. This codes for CASSPRETVIRNTQYF.

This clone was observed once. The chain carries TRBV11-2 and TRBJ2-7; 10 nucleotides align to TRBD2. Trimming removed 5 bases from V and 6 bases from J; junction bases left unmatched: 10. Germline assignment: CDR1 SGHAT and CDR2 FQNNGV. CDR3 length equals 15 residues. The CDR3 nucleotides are TGTGCCAGCAGCGGCAGCCCGGGACTAGCGCCCGAGCAGTACTTC. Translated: CASSGSPGLAPEQYF.

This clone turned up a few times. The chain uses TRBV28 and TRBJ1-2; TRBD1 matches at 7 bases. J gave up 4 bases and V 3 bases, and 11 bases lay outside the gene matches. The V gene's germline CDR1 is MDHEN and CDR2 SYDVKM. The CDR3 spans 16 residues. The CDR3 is CASSFLQGPDGYGYTF. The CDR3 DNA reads TGTGCCAGCAGTTTCCTACAGGGGCCAGATGGCTATGGCTACACCTTC.

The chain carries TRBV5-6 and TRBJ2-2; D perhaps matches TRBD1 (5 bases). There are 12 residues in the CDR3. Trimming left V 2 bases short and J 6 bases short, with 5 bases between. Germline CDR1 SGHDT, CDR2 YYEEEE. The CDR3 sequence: CASSLGAGELFF. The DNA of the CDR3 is TGTGCCAGCAGCTTAGGGGCCGGGGAGCTGTTTTTT.

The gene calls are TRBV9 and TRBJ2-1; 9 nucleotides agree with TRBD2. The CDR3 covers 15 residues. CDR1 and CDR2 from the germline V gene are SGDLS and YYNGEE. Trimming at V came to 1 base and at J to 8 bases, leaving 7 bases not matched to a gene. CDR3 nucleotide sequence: TGTGCCAGCAGCGTACTAGCGGGGTTTTCGTATGAGCAGTTCTTC. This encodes CASSVLAGFSYEQFF.